The present entry profiles one TCR beta chain with its context. The sample is drawn from a study of blood T cell repertoires in COVID-19. Study-wide background: PBMCs, B-cell-depleted T cells, or T cells were the source of the cDNA or gDNA that made up the material.

As handled by the study authors: By means of reference gene primer amplification, nucleated cell counts were estimated. The data were produced by immunoSEQ multiplex PCR, yet TCRdb's version contains in-frame clones alone and is incomplete. The DNA was the basis for D and trimming; V, J and clone size are from that table. The sample records 250,000 to 300,000 clones, about 90% being singletons. Sequences were obtained from peripheral blood. The TCR was taken from a woman aged 40 to 50 with acute or convalescent COVID-19.

CDR3 bases: TGCGCCAGCAGCTCCGGAGACAGGGGGGGCTACAATGAGCAGTTCTTC. It codes for CASSSGDRGGYNEQFF. This chain links TRBV5-1 with TRBJ2-1, with TRBD1 matching over 9 bases. Per germline, CDR1 SGHRS and CDR2 YFSETQ. The CDR3 totals 16 residues. The V and J ends lost 3 bases and 3 bases, in that order; junction bases with no gene match: 7. The full variable domain, completed using reference TRBV5-1 and TRBJ2-1, is KAGVTQTPRYLIKTRGQQVTLSCSPISGHRSVSWYQQTPGQGLQFLFEYFSETQRNKGNFPGRFSGRQFSNSRSEMNVSTLELGDSALYLCASSSGDRGGYNEQFFGPGTRLTVL.